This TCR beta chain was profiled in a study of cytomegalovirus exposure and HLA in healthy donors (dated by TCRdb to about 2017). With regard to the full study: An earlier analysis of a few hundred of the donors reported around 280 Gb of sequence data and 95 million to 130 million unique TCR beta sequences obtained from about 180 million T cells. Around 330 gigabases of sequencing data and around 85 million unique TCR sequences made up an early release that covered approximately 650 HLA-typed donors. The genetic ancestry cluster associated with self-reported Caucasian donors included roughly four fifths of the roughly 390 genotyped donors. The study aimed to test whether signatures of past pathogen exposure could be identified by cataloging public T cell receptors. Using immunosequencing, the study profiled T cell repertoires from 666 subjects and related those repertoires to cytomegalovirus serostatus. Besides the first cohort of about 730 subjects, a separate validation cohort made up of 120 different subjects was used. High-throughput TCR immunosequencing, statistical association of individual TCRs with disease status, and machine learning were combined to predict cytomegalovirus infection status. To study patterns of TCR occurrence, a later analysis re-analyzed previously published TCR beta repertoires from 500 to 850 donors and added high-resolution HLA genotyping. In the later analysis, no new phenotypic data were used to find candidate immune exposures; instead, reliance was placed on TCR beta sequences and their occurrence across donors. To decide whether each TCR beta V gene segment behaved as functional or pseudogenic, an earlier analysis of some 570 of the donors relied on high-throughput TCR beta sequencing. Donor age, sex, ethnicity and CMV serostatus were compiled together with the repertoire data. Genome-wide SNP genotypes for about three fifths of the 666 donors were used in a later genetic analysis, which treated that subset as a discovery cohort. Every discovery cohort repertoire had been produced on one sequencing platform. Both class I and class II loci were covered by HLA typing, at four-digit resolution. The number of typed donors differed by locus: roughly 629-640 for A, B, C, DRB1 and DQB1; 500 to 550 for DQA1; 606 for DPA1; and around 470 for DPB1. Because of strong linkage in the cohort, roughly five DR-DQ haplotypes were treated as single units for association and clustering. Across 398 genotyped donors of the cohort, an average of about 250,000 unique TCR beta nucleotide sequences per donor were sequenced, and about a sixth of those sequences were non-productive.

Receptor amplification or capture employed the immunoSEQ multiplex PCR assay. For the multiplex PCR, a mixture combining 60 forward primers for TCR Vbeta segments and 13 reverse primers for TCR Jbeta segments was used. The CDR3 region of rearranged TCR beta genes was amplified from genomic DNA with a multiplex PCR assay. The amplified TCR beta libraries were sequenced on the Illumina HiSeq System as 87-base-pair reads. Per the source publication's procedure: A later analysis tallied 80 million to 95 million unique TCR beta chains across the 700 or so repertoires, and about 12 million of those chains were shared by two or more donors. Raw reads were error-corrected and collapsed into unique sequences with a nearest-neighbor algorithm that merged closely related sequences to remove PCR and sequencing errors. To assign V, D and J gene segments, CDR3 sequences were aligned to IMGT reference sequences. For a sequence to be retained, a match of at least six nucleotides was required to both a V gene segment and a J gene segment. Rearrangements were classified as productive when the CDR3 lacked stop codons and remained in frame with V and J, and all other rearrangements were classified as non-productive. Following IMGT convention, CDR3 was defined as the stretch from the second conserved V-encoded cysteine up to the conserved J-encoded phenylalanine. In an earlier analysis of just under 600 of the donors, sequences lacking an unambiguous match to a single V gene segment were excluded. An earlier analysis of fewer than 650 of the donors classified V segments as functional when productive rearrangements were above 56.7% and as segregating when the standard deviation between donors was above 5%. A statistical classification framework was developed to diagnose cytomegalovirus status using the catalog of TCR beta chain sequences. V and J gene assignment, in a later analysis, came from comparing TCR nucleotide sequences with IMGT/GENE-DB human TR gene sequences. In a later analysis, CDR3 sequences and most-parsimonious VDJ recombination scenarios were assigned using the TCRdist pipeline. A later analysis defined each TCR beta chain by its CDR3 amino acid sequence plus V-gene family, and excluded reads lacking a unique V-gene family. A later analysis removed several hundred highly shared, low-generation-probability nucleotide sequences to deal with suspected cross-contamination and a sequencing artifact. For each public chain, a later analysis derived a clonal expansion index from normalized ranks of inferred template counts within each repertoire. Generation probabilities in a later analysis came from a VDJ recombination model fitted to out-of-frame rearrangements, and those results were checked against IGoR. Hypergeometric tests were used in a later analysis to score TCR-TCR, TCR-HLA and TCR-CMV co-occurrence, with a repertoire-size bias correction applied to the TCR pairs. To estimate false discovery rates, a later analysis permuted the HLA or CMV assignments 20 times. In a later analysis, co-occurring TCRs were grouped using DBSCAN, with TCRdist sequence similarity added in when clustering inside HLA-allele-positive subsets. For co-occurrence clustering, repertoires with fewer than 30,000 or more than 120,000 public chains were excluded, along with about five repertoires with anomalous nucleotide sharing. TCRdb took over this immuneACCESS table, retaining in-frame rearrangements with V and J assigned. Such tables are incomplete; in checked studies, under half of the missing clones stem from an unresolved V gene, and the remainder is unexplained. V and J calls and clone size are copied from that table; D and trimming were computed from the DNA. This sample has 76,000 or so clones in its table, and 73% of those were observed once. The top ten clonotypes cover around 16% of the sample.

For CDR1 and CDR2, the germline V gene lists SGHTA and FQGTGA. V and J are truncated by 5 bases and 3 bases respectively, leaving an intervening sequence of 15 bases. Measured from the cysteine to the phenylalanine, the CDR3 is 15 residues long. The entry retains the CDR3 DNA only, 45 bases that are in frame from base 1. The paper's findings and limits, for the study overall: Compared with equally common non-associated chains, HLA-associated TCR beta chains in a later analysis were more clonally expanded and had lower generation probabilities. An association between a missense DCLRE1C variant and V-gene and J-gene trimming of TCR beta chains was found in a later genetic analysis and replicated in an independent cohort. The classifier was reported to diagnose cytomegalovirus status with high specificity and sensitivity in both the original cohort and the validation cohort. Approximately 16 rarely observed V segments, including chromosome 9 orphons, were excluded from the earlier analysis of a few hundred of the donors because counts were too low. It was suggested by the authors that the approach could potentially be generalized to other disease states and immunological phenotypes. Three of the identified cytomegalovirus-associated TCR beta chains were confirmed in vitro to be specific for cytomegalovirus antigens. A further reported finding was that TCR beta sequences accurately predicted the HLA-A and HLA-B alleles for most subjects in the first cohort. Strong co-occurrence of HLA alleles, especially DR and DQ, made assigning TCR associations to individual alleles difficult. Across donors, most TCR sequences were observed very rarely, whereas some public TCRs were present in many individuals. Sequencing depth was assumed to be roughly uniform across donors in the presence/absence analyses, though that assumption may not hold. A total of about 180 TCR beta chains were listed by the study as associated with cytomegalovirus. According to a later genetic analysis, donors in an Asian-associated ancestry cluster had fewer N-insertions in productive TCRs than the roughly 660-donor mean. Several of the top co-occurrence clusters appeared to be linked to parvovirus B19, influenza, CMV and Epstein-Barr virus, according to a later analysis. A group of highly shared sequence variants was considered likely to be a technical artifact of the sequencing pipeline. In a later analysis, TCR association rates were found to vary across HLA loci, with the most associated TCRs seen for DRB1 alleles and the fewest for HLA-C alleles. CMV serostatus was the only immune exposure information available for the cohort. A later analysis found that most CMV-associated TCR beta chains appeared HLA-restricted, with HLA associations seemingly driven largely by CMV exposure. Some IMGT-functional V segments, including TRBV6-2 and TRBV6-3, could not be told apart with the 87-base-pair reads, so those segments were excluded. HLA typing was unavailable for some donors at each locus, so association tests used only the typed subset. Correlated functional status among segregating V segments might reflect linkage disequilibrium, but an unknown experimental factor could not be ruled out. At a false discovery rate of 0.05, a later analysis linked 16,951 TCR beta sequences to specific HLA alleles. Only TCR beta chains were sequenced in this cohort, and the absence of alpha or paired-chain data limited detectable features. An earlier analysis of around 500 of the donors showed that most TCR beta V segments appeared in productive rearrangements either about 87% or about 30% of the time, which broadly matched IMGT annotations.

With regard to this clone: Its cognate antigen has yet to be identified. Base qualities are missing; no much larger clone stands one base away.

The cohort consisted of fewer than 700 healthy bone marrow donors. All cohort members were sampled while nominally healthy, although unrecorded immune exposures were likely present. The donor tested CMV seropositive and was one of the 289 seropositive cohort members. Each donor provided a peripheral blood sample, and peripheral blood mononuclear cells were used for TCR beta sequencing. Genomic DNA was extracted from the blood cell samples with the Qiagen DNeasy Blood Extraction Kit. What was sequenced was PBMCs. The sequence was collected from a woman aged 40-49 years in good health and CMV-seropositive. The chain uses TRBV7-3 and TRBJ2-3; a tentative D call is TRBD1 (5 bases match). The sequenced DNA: TGTGCCAGCAGCCCCACCCCCAGGGATACAGATACGCAGTATTTT. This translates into CASSPTPRDTDTQYF. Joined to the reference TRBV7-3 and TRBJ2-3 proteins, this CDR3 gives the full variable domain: GAGVSQTPSNKVTEKGKYVELRCDPISGHTALYWYRQSLGQGPEFLIYFQGTGAADDSGLPNDRFFAVRPEGSVSTLKIQRTERGDSAVYLCASSPTPRDTDTQYFGPGTRLTVL.